This TCR beta chain appears in the sequencing data of a study of T cells in Graves' hyperthyroidism and ophthalmopathy. CDR3 length: 15 residues. Per the germline V gene, CDR1 is MDHEN and CDR2 is SYDVKM. V lost 5 bases, J lost 6 bases, and 11 bases stayed unmatched. This clonotype showed up many times. RNA transcripts served as the template for amplifying TCR beta CDR3 regions. TCR CDR3 regions were first amplified by RT-PCR with HTBI primers. MiXCR, applied by TCRdb to the multiplex PCR reads, yields one record per CDR3 protein. The table lists over 500,000 distinct CDR3 sequences, approximately 17% of them singletons.

The sequencing sample was made of blood. The clonotype originates from a woman in her late teens or twenties with Graves' ophthalmopathy. The chain recombines TRBV28 with TRBJ2-7; TRBD1 agrees at 9 bases. CDR3 in DNA: TGTGCCAGCAGTGTCTACAGGGGGCAGTTGTTCGAGCAGTACTTC. Protein: CASSVYRGQLFEQYF.